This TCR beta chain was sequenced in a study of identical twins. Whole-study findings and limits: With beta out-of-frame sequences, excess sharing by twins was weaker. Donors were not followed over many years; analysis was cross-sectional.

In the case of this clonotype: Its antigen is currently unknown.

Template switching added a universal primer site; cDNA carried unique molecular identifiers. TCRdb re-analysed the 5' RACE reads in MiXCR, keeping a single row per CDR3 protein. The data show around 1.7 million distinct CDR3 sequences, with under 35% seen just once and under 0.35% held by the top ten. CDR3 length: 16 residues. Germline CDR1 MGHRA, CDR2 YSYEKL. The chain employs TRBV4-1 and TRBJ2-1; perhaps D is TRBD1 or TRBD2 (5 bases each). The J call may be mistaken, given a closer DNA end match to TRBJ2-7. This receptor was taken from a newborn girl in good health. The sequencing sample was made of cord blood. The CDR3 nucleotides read TGCGCCAGCAGCCAAGGTTGGGACGTCCGATACAATGAGCAGTACTTC. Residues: CASSQGWDVRYNEQYF.